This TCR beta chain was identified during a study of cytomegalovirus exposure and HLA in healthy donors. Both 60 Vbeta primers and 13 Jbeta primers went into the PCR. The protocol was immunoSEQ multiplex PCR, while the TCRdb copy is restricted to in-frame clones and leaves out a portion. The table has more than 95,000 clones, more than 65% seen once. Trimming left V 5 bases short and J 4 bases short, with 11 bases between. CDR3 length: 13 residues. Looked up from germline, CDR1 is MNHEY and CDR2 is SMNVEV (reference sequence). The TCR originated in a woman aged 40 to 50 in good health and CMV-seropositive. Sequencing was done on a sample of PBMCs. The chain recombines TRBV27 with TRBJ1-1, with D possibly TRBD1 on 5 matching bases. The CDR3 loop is CASSPREFTEAFF. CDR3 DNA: TGTGCCAGCAGTCCCAGGGAATTCACTGAAGCTTTCTTT.